Each of the 25 T cell receptor beta chains below was sequenced from the same sample in a study of cytomegalovirus exposure and HLA in healthy donors. The PCR contained 60 Vbeta and 13 Jbeta primers. Profiled with immunoSEQ multiplex PCR; TCRdb holds only in-frame clones, not every one. The table has fewer than 200,000 clones, more than 75% seen once. Sequenced material: PBMCs. The receptors stem from a girl aged 10-17 years in good health and CMV-seropositive.

Concerning this clone itself: The sample has other DNA sequences that encode this CDR3 too. V and J are TRBV5-1 and TRBJ1-5, with D tentatively TRBD1 (5 bases). V was cut by 0 bases and J by 2 bases, with 6 bases left in between. The CDR3 is 14 amino acids. Germline V gene sequence: CDR1 SGHRS, CDR2 YFSETQ. CDR3 sequence (DNA): TGCGCCAGCAGCTTGGAAGGGGGCAATCAGCCCCAGCATTTT. It codes for CASSLEGGNQPQHF.

The CDR3 sequence is CASSYQENTEAFF. In nucleotides, the CDR3 is TGTGCCAGCAGCTACCAGGAGAACACTGAAGCTTTCTTT. The rearrangement joins TRBV7-9 to TRBJ1-1; no firm D call. The CDR3 covers 13 residues. The germline V gene has CDR1 SEHNR and CDR2 FQNEAQ (reference sequence). V was trimmed by 4 bases and J by 1 base, leaving 7 bases between them.

This clone was detected once. The J gene is TRBJ2-7, the V gene TRBV5-1, with 9 bases fitting TRBD1. Germline V gene lookup returns CDR1 SGHRS and CDR2 YFSETQ. The length of the CDR3 is 12 residues. Trimming at V came to 4 bases and at J to 10 bases, leaving 6 bases not matched to a gene. The CDR3 protein is CASSDTGGGQYF. In nucleotides, the CDR3 is TGCGCCAGCAGCGATACAGGGGGCGGACAGTACTTC. Drawing the rest from reference TRBV5-1 and TRBJ2-7, the complete variable domain is KAGVTQTPRYLIKTRGQQVTLSCSPISGHRSVSWYQQTPGQGLQFLFEYFSETQRNKGNFPGRFSGRQFSNSRSEMNVSTLELGDSALYLCASSDTGGGQYFGPGTRLTVT.

This clone was picked up a small number of times. The chain carries TRBV28 and TRBJ2-2; 10 nucleotides match TRBD2. Germline CDR1 is MDHEN and CDR2 is SYDVKM. CDR3 size: 15 residues. Trimming cost V 7 bases and J 4 bases; bases outside gene matches: 6. For the CDR3, the DNA is TGTGCCAGCACTCGTTTAGCGGGGGGCACCGGGGAGCTGTTTTTT. Residues: CASTRLAGGTGELFF.

CDR3 protein: CASSRLAGATYEQYF. The CDR3 nucleotides read TGTGCCAGCAGTCGACTAGCGGGGGCCACCTACGAGCAGTACTTC. This rearrangement joins TRBV28 to TRBJ2-7; TRBD2 aligns across 12 bases. Germline loops: CDR1 MDHEN, CDR2 SYDVKM. The CDR3 extends over 15 amino acids. V lost 5 bases to trimming and J lost 2 bases; unmatched junction nucleotides: 4.

The chain links TRBV6-5 to TRBJ2-1; 8 nucleotides match TRBD1. J gave up 4 bases and V 6 bases, and 5 bases lay outside the gene matches. CDR1 and CDR2 (germline): MNHEY, SVGAGI. This CDR3 has 14 residues. The CDR3 here is CASRSRDRYNEQFF. In nucleotides, the CDR3 is TGTGCCAGCAGATCTCGGGACAGGTACAATGAGCAGTTCTTC.

This chain uses TRBV5-4 with TRBJ1-2, with D perhaps matching TRBD1 (5 bases). Germline V gene data show CDR1 as SGHNT and CDR2 as YYREEE (reference sequence). The CDR3 has 14 residues. V gave up 6 bases and J gave up 6 bases, with 18 bases separating them. As DNA, the CDR3 is TGTGCCAGCACCCAATTCTTCAGGGTGGATGGCTACACCTTC. Translation gives CASTQFFRVDGYTF.

In this sample, this clone turned up once. The CDR3: CASSSGQEVSQPQHF. CDR3 sequence (DNA): TGTGCCAGCAGTAGCGGACAGGAGGTGAGCCAGCCCCAGCATTTT. This chain links TRBV6-6 with TRBJ1-5, with TRBD1 identical over 7 bases. Trimming at V came to 5 bases and at J to 7 bases, leaving 11 bases not matched to a gene. The CDR3 has 15 amino acids. Germline CDR1 is MNHNY and CDR2 is SVGAGI (reference sequence).

The chain recombines TRBV5-6 with TRBJ2-7, with a weak D call TRBD1 (6 bases). The ends were cut back, 3 bases at V and 3 bases at J, with 13 bases in the middle. Germline V lookup: CDR1 SGHDT, CDR2 YYEEEE. This CDR3 spans 14 amino acids. In DNA form, the CDR3 reads TGTGCCAGCAGCTGGGGGACACAATACTACGAGCAGTACTTC. This translates into CASSWGTQYYEQYF.

The rearrangement uses TRBV19 and TRBJ2-1; 8 nucleotides agree with TRBD1. The CDR3 loop spans 13 amino acids. CDR1 is LNHDA and CDR2 is SQIVND in the germline V gene (reference sequence). With 5 bases clipped from V and 8 bases from J, the junction kept 5 bases outside the gene matches. The DNA of the CDR3 is TGTGCCAGTAGTGGGGGACAGGAGGATGAGCAGTTCTTC. Translating gives CASSGGQEDEQFF.

This rearrangement joins TRBV28 to TRBJ1-5, with 9 bases that match TRBD1. The CDR3 runs to 16 residues. Germline trimming cut 7 bases from V and 4 bases from J; bases unmatched to any gene: 11. CDR1 is MDHEN, CDR2 SYDVKM, per germline. CDR3 residues: CASTPFWDRVNQPQHF. The CDR3 nucleotides are TGTGCCAGCACTCCCTTTTGGGACAGGGTGAATCAGCCCCAGCATTTT.

V is TRBV18 and J is TRBJ2-5; no definite D call. CDR1 is KGHSH and CDR2 is LQKENI in the germline V gene. The CDR3 length is 12 residues. The germline V and J ends were trimmed by 6 bases and 2 bases, with 7 bases remaining between them. The CDR3 DNA reads as TGTGCCAGCTCGCGTTATCAAGAGACCCAGTACTTC. Translating gives CASSRYQETQYF.

In DNA form, the CDR3 reads TGTGCCAGCAGCCTCGCGGGAGGGGATCATGAGCAGTTCTTC. Residues: CASSLAGGDHEQFF. The rearrangement uses TRBV2 and TRBJ2-1; 9 bases map to TRBD2. Germline V CDR1 and CDR2: SNHLY, FYNNEI. V shed 6 bases and J 8 bases; nucleotides not matched to a gene: 8. The CDR3 is 14 amino acids.

This sequence joins TRBV18 and TRBJ1-4; possible D gene TRBD1, 6 bases. The V end was cut by 8 bases, the J end by 5 bases, with 12 bases between. This CDR3 spans 13 amino acids. Germline V gene sequence: CDR1 KGHSH, CDR2 LQKENI. CDR3 in amino acids: CASTTGPNEKLFF. CDR3 nucleotides: TGTGCCAGCACGACAGGTCCCAATGAAAAACTGTTTTTT.

This chain connects TRBV19 to TRBJ2-7; 11 nucleotides agree with TRBD1. The CDR3 extends over 14 amino acids. Germline V gene sequence: CDR1 LNHDA, CDR2 SQIVND (reference sequence). With V trimmed by 5 bases and J by 5 bases, 5 bases remained unmatched. This chain's CDR3 is CASSSRGQGDEQYF. The CDR3 DNA sequence: TGTGCCAGTAGTTCGAGGGGACAGGGGGACGAGCAGTACTTC.

Regarding this clone: An end of the junction does not agree with germline; a read error may underlie this. The chain has TRBV5-4 and TRBJ2-1; 11 bases align to TRBD2. The CDR3 extends over 14 amino acids. CDR1 is SGHNT and CDR2 is YYREEE in the germline V gene (reference sequence). The CDR3 bases are TGTGCCAGCAGCTCCGAACCGAAACTAGCGGGAGTAATCTTC. It codes for CASSSEPKLAGVIF.

V gene TRBV6-1 combines with J gene TRBJ2-1; D perhaps matches TRBD1 (7 bases). The CDR3 extends over 14 amino acids. The V end lost 4 bases, the J end lost 6 bases, and 13 bases lay between the germline ends. The germline V gene encodes CDR1 MNHNS and CDR2 SASEGT. The CDR3 sequence: CASSGGQGGNEQFF. For the CDR3, the DNA is TGTGCCAGCAGTGGGGGGCAGGGGGGCAATGAGCAGTTCTTC.

The CDR3 is CSVDGRELGNEQFF. CDR3 coding DNA: TGCAGCGTTGACGGACGGGAGTTAGGCAATGAGCAGTTCTTC. This chain links TRBV29-1 with TRBJ2-1; tentatively, D is TRBD2 (6 bases). The germline CDR1 and CDR2 sequences are SQVTM and ANQGSEA. This CDR3 has 14 residues. Trimming pared 3 bases from V and 6 bases from J, leaving 15 bases between.

The rearrangement joins TRBV9 to TRBJ1-1, with unresolved D. The germline gives CDR1 SGDLS, CDR2 YYNGEE. Trimming pared 0 bases from V and 2 bases from J, leaving 5 bases between. The CDR3 consists of 13 residues. CDR3 DNA: TGTGCCAGCAGCGTAGGGAGTAACACTGAAGCTTTCTTT. This codes for CASSVGSNTEAFF.

The rearrangement joins TRBV4-1 to TRBJ2-5; weak D call: TRBD1 (5 bases). This CDR3 spans 14 amino acids. The V end lost 4 bases, the J end lost 2 bases, and 11 bases lay between the germline ends. Per the germline V gene, CDR1 is MGHRA and CDR2 is YSYEKL. The CDR3 DNA follows: TGCGCCAGCAGCCTGCGACAGTTGCAAGAGACCCAGTACTTC. This sequence encodes CASSLRQLQETQYF.

The chain recombines TRBV6-1 with TRBJ1-1; 7 nucleotides align to TRBD1. The junction had 5 bases not matched to a gene; V was cut back by 1 base and J by 0 bases. Germline V gene sequence: CDR1 MNHNS, CDR2 SASEGT. The CDR3 runs 16 residues. The CDR3 spells CASSEGQGSMNTEAFF. The CDR3 DNA reads as TGTGCCAGCAGTGAAGGACAGGGCTCAATGAACACTGAAGCTTTCTTT.

This chain joins TRBV7-9 and TRBJ1-2, with no clear D. With 5 bases removed from V and 6 bases from J, the gap between germline ends came to 7 bases. The germline V gene encodes CDR1 SEHNR and CDR2 FQNEAQ (reference sequence). The CDR3 sequence is 11 residues long. CDR3 bases: TGTGCCAGCAGCCCACGGGATGGCTACACCTTC. This encodes CASSPRDGYTF.

The chain employs TRBV29-1 and TRBJ2-7; 9 positions match TRBD2. V was pared by 5 bases and J by 3 bases, with 5 bases of the junction left unmatched. CDR3 length: 13 residues. In germline, CDR1 is SQVTM, CDR2 ANQGSEA. For the CDR3, the DNA is TGCAGCGTTAATCTAGCGGGATACTACGAGCAGTACTTC. Its translation is CSVNLAGYYEQYF.

This rearrangement joins TRBV27 to TRBJ1-5; unclear D gene. V was cut by 7 bases and J by 5 bases, with 3 bases left in between. From germline, CDR1 is MNHEY and CDR2 SMNVEV (reference sequence). The CDR3 totals 10 residues. DNA of the CDR3: TGTGCCAGCACAGATCAGCCCCAGCATTTT. It codes for CASTDQPQHF.

This sequence joins TRBV4-3 and TRBJ2-5, with D perhaps TRBD1 (5 bases). The CDR3 totals 13 residues. CDR1 and CDR2 from the germline V gene are LGHNA and YSLEER. With 0 bases removed from V and 5 bases from J, the gap between germline ends came to 7 bases. The CDR3 region is CASSQDKGETQYF. The CDR3 DNA reads as TGCGCCAGCAGCCAAGATAAGGGGGAGACCCAGTACTTC.